This T cell receptor (beta chain) originates from a study of monozygotic twins with cystic fibrosis. Study-level information: With approximately 14 PCR cycles, barcoded libraries came from roughly 2.9 micrograms of fragmented DNA. Study observations and caveats: V usage most resembled the co-twin in 13 of 16 pairs. Monozygotic CF twins shared more identical nucleotide clonotypes than unrelated patients. Low clonality (median around 0.0095) suggested a mostly naive repertoire.

The V end was cut by 0 bases, the J end by 9 bases, with 15 bases between. Germline V gene lookup returns CDR1 SGHRS and CDR2 YFSETQ. The CDR3 spans 14 residues. Points on this clone: Its antigen is currently unknown.

TCRdb's table, derived via immunoSEQ multiplex PCR, lists solely in-frame clones and lacks some. The table has under 20,000 clones, approximately 96% seen once. The sequence came from a woman younger than 45 with cystic fibrosis. Material: blood. The genes are TRBV5-1 and TRBJ1-2; D uncertain. CDR3 in amino acids: CASSLGTGPGRYTF. DNA for the CDR3: TGCGCCAGCAGCTTGGGAACCGGGCCTGGGCGCTACACCTTC.